The clone carrying this TCR beta chain was observed a handful of times. This specimen comes from a study of control samples from healthy donors and cancer patients. Here immunoSEQ multiplex PCR was the method, and the copy in TCRdb shows in-frame clones only, minus some. The sample shows roughly 76,000 clones, roughly 93% of them seen only once. Specimen: PBMCs. The source is a woman aged 35 to 49 with lung cancer.

The CDR3 region is CASSDDRYSNQPQHF. The CDR3 DNA is TGTGCCAGCAGTGACGACCGGTATAGCAATCAGCCCCAGCATTTT. The chain has TRBV2 and TRBJ1-5, with D unclear. V lost 3 bases to trimming and J lost 0 bases, with 9 bases between them. Germline V gene sequence: CDR1 SNHLY, CDR2 FYNNEI. The CDR3 extends over 15 amino acids.